The 32 T cell receptor beta chains presented below share a single source sample, sequenced in a study of breast tumors, draining lymph nodes, adjacent tissues. Axillary draining lymph nodes of breast cancer patients supplied the node samples. MiXCR, applied by TCRdb to the multiplex PCR reads, yields one record per CDR3 protein. Among about 230,000 distinct CDR3 sequences, approximately 29% were seen once, and the ten largest hold approximately 1.5%. Sequenced material: axillary lymph node tissue. The receptors originated from a female donor with breast cancer. Some clones in this sample may be carry-over from other donors' samples.

This clonotype was picked up many times. CDR3 residues: CSARGLGVGTQYF. CDR3 nucleotide sequence: TGCAGTGCTAGAGGCCTAGGAGTTGGGACCCAGTACTTC. The chain is built from TRBV20-1 and TRBJ2-5; D not resolved. The CDR3 is 13 residues long. The germline V and J ends were trimmed by 1 base and 7 bases, with 13 bases remaining between them. Per the germline V gene, CDR1 is DFQATT and CDR2 is SNEGSKA (reference sequence).

There are many counts of this clonotype. The chain uses TRBV12-3 or TRBV12-4 and TRBJ2-6; D gene ambiguous. The CDR3 contains 14 residues. The V and J ends lost 3 bases and 0 bases respectively, with 3 bases between them. The CDR3: CASSLVSGANVLTF. The CDR3 coding sequence is TGTGCCAGCAGTTTGGTCTCTGGGGCCAACGTCCTGACTTTC.

The chain combines TRBV7-9 with TRBJ1-6; no clear D gene. The CDR3 runs 14 residues. Trimming pared 0 bases from V and 6 bases from J, leaving 6 bases between. The V gene's germline CDR1 is SEHNR and CDR2 FQNEAQ (reference sequence). The CDR3 sequence is CASSLAGSNSPLHF. In DNA, the CDR3 is TGTGCCAGCAGCTTAGCGGGGAGTAATTCACCCCTCCACTTT.

The table lists this clonotype with many counts. An end of the junction does not agree with germline; a read error may underlie this. The rearrangement joins TRBV20-1 to TRBJ2-4; D remains ambiguous. Per the germline V gene, CDR1 is DFQATT and CDR2 is SNEGSKA (reference sequence). There are 11 residues in the CDR3. CDR3 amino acids: CSARDRHIQSF. The DNA of the CDR3 is TGCAGTGCTAGAGATCGGCACATTCAGTCCTTC.

This clonotype occurred many times. This rearrangement joins TRBV19 to TRBJ2-1, with 7 bases matching TRBD2. The germline V gene has CDR1 LNHDA and CDR2 SQIVND (reference sequence). V shed 6 bases and J 8 bases; nucleotides not matched to a gene: 13. This CDR3 has 15 residues. The CDR3 region is CASSGGREGPYEQFF. For the CDR3, the DNA is TGTGCCAGTAGCGGGGGGAGGGAGGGCCCTTATGAGCAGTTCTTC.

Regarding this clonotype: The junction and the germline gene differ at one end; a read error may be behind it. The rearrangement joins TRBV6-1 to TRBJ1-4, with unresolved D. The germline V gene has CDR1 MNHNS and CDR2 SASEGT. The CDR3 is 16 amino acids. This CDR3 reads CASSGHKTATNERLFF. The CDR3 DNA follows: TGTGCCAGCAGTGGGCACAAAACTGCAACTAATGAAAGACTGTTTTTT.

This clonotype occurred many times. The chain uses TRBV9 and TRBJ2-1, with TRBD1 matching 9 bases. The CDR3 loop spans 14 amino acids. Germline CDR1 SGDLS, CDR2 YYNGEE. The junction had 7 bases not matched to a gene; V was cut back by 8 bases and J by 4 bases. CDR3 amino acids: CASTPGTGYNEQFF. In DNA, the CDR3 is TGTGCCAGTACCCCCGGGACAGGGTACAATGAGCAGTTCTTC.

This clonotype showed up many times. V is TRBV6-6 and J is TRBJ1-2; D call uncertain. CDR3 length equals 14 residues. The germline CDR1 and CDR2 sequences are MNHNY and SVGAGI (reference sequence). The germline V and J ends were trimmed by 2 bases and 8 bases, with 15 bases remaining between them. CDR3 sequence: CASSYGIGEKGYTF. CDR3 nucleotide sequence: TGTGCCAGCAGTTACGGTATTGGGGAAAAAGGCTACACCTTC.

At least ten counts were recorded for this clonotype. This chain links TRBV15 with TRBJ1-2; D perhaps matches TRBD1 (6 bases). This CDR3 comprises 16 residues. Trimming removed 0 bases from V and 4 bases from J, with 15 bases in between. Germline CDR1 reads LNHNV; CDR2 reads YYDKDF (reference sequence). Here the CDR3 reads CATSRDPRGGFYGYTF. As DNA, the CDR3 is TGTGCCACCAGCAGAGATCCCAGGGGAGGTTTCTATGGCTACACCTTC.

The sample holds many counts of this clonotype. J is TRBJ2-7 and V is TRBV7-9, with 8 bases fitting TRBD1. The CDR3 extends over 14 amino acids. Trimming at V came to 2 bases and at J to 6 bases, leaving 6 bases not matched to a gene. From germline, CDR1 is SEHNR and CDR2 FQNEAQ (reference sequence). The CDR3 sequence is CASSLTQGVLEQYF. The CDR3 DNA is TGTGCCAGCAGCTTAACACAGGGGGTTCTCGAGCAGTACTTC. Drawing the rest from reference TRBV7-9 and TRBJ2-7, the complete variable domain is DTGVSQNPRHKITKRGQNVTFRCDPISEHNRLYWYRQTLGQGPEFLTYFQNEAQLEKSRLLSDRFSAERPKGSFSTLEIQRTEQGDSAMYLCASSLTQGVLEQYFGPGTRLTVT.

This clonotype was observed a few times. The chain links TRBV7-9 to TRBJ1-5; D ambiguous. Germline V CDR1 and CDR2: SEHNR, FQNEAQ (reference sequence). The CDR3 is 14 amino acids. V was shortened by 5 bases and J by 3 bases, with 11 bases between the two germline ends. The CDR3 DNA sequence: TGTGCCAGCAGCCGGGTCCCAGACAATCAGCCCCAGCATTTT. Its protein is CASSRVPDNQPQHF.

The sample holds many counts of this clonotype. The chain employs TRBV7-3 and TRBJ2-1, with D unresolved. The CDR3 consists of 12 residues. Germline assignment: CDR1 SGHTA and CDR2 FQGTGA. Trimming removed 1 base from V and 7 bases from J, with 5 bases in between. The CDR3 region is CASSLNPNEQFF. CDR3 nucleotides: TGTGCCAGCAGCTTAAATCCGAATGAGCAGTTCTTC.

This clonotype has a handful of counts. The chain links TRBV6-2 or TRBV6-3 to TRBJ2-3; 7 nucleotides line up with TRBD2. Looked up from germline, CDR1 is MNHEY and CDR2 is SVGEGT. V dropped 5 bases and J dropped 2; count of bases not matched to a gene: 10. CDR3 length: 16 amino acids. DNA for the CDR3: TGTGCCAGCAGTCCCACAAGGCGGGAGATCACAGATACGCAGTATTTT. Its translation is CASSPTRREITDTQYF.

V usage is TRBV6-1 and J usage is TRBJ1-5; 10 nucleotides line up with TRBD1. Germline V CDR1 and CDR2: MNHNS, SASEGT. This CDR3 has 15 residues. V lost 9 bases and J lost 7; bases outside the gene matches: 12. The CDR3 protein is CASRRRTGGGQPQHF. CDR3 sequence (DNA): TGTGCCAGTCGCCGCCGGACAGGGGGGGGACAGCCCCAGCATTTT.

This chain joins TRBV7-2 and TRBJ2-1, with 12 bases matching TRBD2. Per the germline V gene, CDR1 is SGHTA and CDR2 is FQGNSA. Unmatched junction bases numbered 4, after V lost 3 bases and J lost 7 bases. The CDR3 is 15 residues long. The CDR3 DNA follows: TGTGCCAGCAGCTTCTTTACTAGCGGGAGGAATGAGCAGTTCTTC. Protein sequence: CASSFFTSGRNEQFF.

About this clonotype itself: Just one base apart from a much larger clone, this may be a read error. The V gene is TRBV29-1, the J gene TRBJ1-1; no clear D gene. This CDR3 contains 13 residues. CDR1 is SQVTM, CDR2 ANQGSEA, per germline. The CDR3 reads CSVVESMNTEASF. For the CDR3, the DNA is TGCAGCGTTGTGGAGTCGATGAACACTGAAGCTTCCTTT.

This clonotype was seen repeatedly, ten times or more. This chain uses TRBV2 with TRBJ1-2, with 10 bases aligning to TRBD1. Trimming at V came to 5 bases and at J to 7 bases, leaving 4 bases not matched to a gene. Germline V gives CDR1 SNHLY, CDR2 FYNNEI. The CDR3 has 13 amino acids. The DNA of the CDR3 is TGTGCCAGCAGTAGACAGGGGGCGGTTGGCTACACCTTC. Amino acids: CASSRQGAVGYTF.

This clonotype was picked up many times. The chain employs TRBV2 and TRBJ1-2, with 7 bases matching TRBD1. This CDR3 spans 14 amino acids. Germline CDR1 SNHLY, CDR2 FYNNEI. J lost 2 bases, V lost 5 bases, and 5 bases had no gene match. The CDR3 region is CASSRTGKNYGYTF. DNA for the CDR3: TGTGCCAGCAGTCGGACAGGAAAAAACTATGGCTACACCTTC. Supplemented by reference TRBV2 and TRBJ1-2, the full variable domain reads EPEVTQTPSHQVTQMGQEVILRCVPISNHLYFYWYRQILGQKVEFLVSFYNNEISEKSEIFDDQFSVERPDGSNFTLKIRSTKLEDSAMYFCASSRTGKNYGYTFGSGTRLTVV.

This clonotype was detected only a few times. This chain uses TRBV6-2 or TRBV6-3 with TRBJ1-2; no clear D gene. CDR1 is MNHEY and CDR2 is SVGEGT in the germline V gene. Deletions cut 4 bases from V and 7 bases from J, with 16 bases between. This CDR3 is built from 14 residues. The CDR3 DNA reads TGTGCCAGCAGTTCCCCCCAGGAAGCCTCTGGCTACACCTTC. The encoded protein is CASSSPQEASGYTF.

To note about this clonotype: A clone one base away is much larger, so this may be a read error. V is TRBV6-2 or TRBV6-3 and J is TRBJ2-3; D gene ambiguous. CDR3 length: 12 residues. Germline V gives CDR1 MNHEY, CDR2 SVGEGT. The CDR3 spells CTSSRPTDTQYF. As DNA, the CDR3 is TGTACCAGCAGCAGGCCTACAGATACGCAGTATTTT.

The V call is TRBV19, the J call TRBJ1-5, with D uncertain. The germline gives CDR1 LNHDA, CDR2 SQIVND (reference sequence). The CDR3 is 14 amino acids. V shed 7 bases and J shed 7 bases, with 17 bases lying between them. The CDR3 sequence is CASTRGFTGQPQHF. CDR3 sequence (DNA): TGTGCCAGTACTAGAGGGTTTACGGGACAGCCCCAGCATTTT.

The V gene is TRBV19, the J gene TRBJ1-5; D might be TRBD1 (6 bases). This CDR3 region has 12 residues. Germline V gives CDR1 LNHDA, CDR2 SQIVND (reference sequence). Trimming cost V 6 bases and J 6 bases, with 9 bases left between them. The CDR3 DNA reads as TGTGCCAGTAGGAAGGGGGGTCAGCCCCAGCATTTT. This encodes CASRKGGQPQHF.

V and J are TRBV7-8 and TRBJ2-2, with D possibly called TRBD1 or TRBD2 (6 bases each). Trimming left V 6 bases short and J 4 bases short, with 15 bases between. This CDR3 is built from 15 residues. CDR1 is SGHVS, CDR2 FQNEAQ, per germline. DNA for the CDR3: TGTGCCAGCAGAAGGGGGGCTAGCGTCACCGGGGAGCTGTTTTTT. It yields the protein CASRRGASVTGELFF.

CDR3 sequence: CSAFLANTEAFF. The CDR3, as DNA: TGCAGTGCCTTTTTAGCTAACACTGAAGCTTTCTTT. The chain links TRBV20-1 to TRBJ1-1; D ambiguous. From germline, CDR1 is DFQATT and CDR2 SNEGSKA (reference sequence). The CDR3 consists of 12 residues. Trimming cost V 6 bases and J 2 bases, with 10 bases left between them.

This clonotype appeared many times. The CDR3: CASSPGLETYNEQFF. DNA for the CDR3: TGTGCCAGCAGCCCTGGACTGGAGACCTACAATGAGCAGTTCTTC. The V and J genes are TRBV9 and TRBJ2-1; D perhaps matches TRBD2 (5 bases). Deletions cut 4 bases from V and 2 bases from J, with 13 bases between. The CDR3 covers 15 residues. The germline CDR1 and CDR2 sequences are SGDLS and YYNGEE. Variable domain in full (rest from reference TRBV9 and TRBJ2-1): DSGVTQTPKHLITATGQRVTLRCSPRSGDLSVYWYQQSLDQGLQFLIQYYNGEERAKGNILERFSAQQFPDLHSELNLSSLELGDSALYFCASSPGLETYNEQFFGPGTRLTVL.

This clonotype was counted ten times or more. The chain employs TRBV7-9 and TRBJ2-1, with TRBD2 matching 11 bases. Trimming cost V 1 base and J 1 base; bases outside gene matches: 12. The CDR3 has 20 residues. Per the germline V gene, CDR1 is SEHNR and CDR2 is FQNEAQ (reference sequence). CDR3 coding DNA: TGTGCCAGCAGCTTAGTACGGATACTAGCGGGAGAGATGTCCTACAATGAGCAGTTCTTC. It translates to CASSLVRILAGEMSYNEQFF. Full variable domain (remainder filled in from reference TRBV7-9 and TRBJ2-1): DTGVSQNPRHKITKRGQNVTFRCDPISEHNRLYWYRQTLGQGPEFLTYFQNEAQLEKSRLLSDRFSAERPKGSFSTLEIQRTEQGDSAMYLCASSLVRILAGEMSYNEQFFGPGTRLTVL.

This clonotype was detected many times. The chain carries TRBV6-1 and TRBJ2-7, with a weak D call TRBD1 (5 bases). The CDR3 covers 14 residues. V was pared by 6 bases and J by 0 bases, with 12 bases between. The germline gives CDR1 MNHNS, CDR2 SASEGT. CDR3 nucleotides: TGTGCCAGCAGCCAGGCAGGGTACTCCTACGAGCAGTACTTC. It specifies CASSQAGYSYEQYF.

The chain uses TRBV5-1 and TRBJ1-1; 8 bases align to TRBD1. After removal of 4 bases from V and 1 base from J, the junction contained 3 bases not matched to a gene. Per germline, CDR1 SGHRS and CDR2 YFSETQ. The CDR3 consists of 14 residues. The CDR3 nucleotides are TGCGCCAGCAGCGTGACAGGGGCGAACACTGAAGCTTTCTTT. Translating it yields CASSVTGANTEAFF.

In its sample, this clonotype was seen many times. This chain uses TRBV6-1 with TRBJ2-5; D perhaps matches TRBD1 (7 bases). This CDR3 comprises 15 residues. V lost 2 bases, J lost 5 bases, and 15 bases lay in between. Germline CDR1 reads MNHNS; CDR2 reads SASEGT. CDR3 bases: TGTGCCAGCAGTGAACAGGGGGGCTTCCGGGAGACCCAGTACTTC. The encoded protein is CASSEQGGFRETQYF.

There are a few counts of this clonotype. This could be a read error, since a much larger clone is one nucleotide away. For the CDR3, the DNA is TGTGCCGGCTTGCGAGGGGACAGCTCCTACGAGCAGTACTTC. Translation: CAGLRGDSSYEQYF. The rearrangement joins TRBV18 to TRBJ2-7; 7 bases fit TRBD1. This CDR3 comprises 14 residues. From germline, CDR1 is KGHSH and CDR2 LQKENI. Trimming removed 11 bases from V and 0 bases from J; junction bases left unmatched: 10.

Remarks on this clonotype: One end of the junction varies from germline; a read error may be responsible. V is TRBV19 and J is TRBJ1-4, with D possibly being TRBD1 (6 bases). This CDR3 region has 16 residues. CDR1 LNHDA and CDR2 SQIVND come from the germline V gene (reference sequence). For the CDR3, the DNA is TGTGCCGGTAGTATTAGTTACAGGGCCTCGAACGAAAAACTGTTCTTT. Translated: CAGSISYRASNEKLFF.

This clonotype was detected only once. This CDR3 is CASSPTGGGTQYF. The CDR3 nucleotides read TGTGCCAGCAGTCCGACAGGCGGGGGGACCCAGTACTTC. The gene calls are TRBV5-6 and TRBJ2-5, with D perhaps TRBD2 (7 bases). The CDR3 runs to 13 residues. The V gene's germline CDR1 is SGHDT and CDR2 YYEEEE. Trimming took off 5 bases at V and 7 bases at J, with 15 bases between the two ends.